This passage covers 16 T cell receptor beta chains from one sample sequenced in a study of shared clonotypes between healthy human individuals. Assay used: immunoSEQ multiplex PCR; TCRdb lists only in-frame clones, some missing. The sample records about a million clones, approximately 77% being singletons. Sequencing was done on a sample of memory CD4+ T cells from PBMCs. Subset denoted: CD45RA-negative fraction. The receptors were gathered from a man aged 18 to 30 in good health. Some clones in this sample may be carry-over from other donors' samples.

The V gene is TRBV14, the J gene TRBJ1-2, with no clear D. There are 13 residues in the CDR3. Germline CDR1 reads SGHDN; CDR2 reads FVKESK. V was trimmed by 1 base and J by 4 bases, leaving 7 bases between them. In nucleotides, the CDR3 is TGTGCCAGCAGCCAAGGGACGGTCTATGGCTACACCTTC. It codes for CASSQGTVYGYTF.

This clone has just one count. The sample holds other DNA sequences that translate to the same CDR3. V and J are TRBV9 and TRBJ2-7; tentatively, D is TRBD2 (6 bases). The CDR3 covers 15 residues. Germline assignment: CDR1 SGDLS and CDR2 YYNGEE. Trimming removed 0 bases at V and 0 bases at J, with 10 bases between. The CDR3 reads CASSVATGSSYEQYF. The DNA of the CDR3 is TGTGCCAGCAGCGTAGCCACCGGGAGCTCCTACGAGCAGTACTTC.

This sequence joins TRBV6-6 and TRBJ2-6, with D tentatively TRBD1 or TRBD2 (6 bases each). V gave up 4 bases and J gave up 2 bases, with 9 bases separating them. Germline CDR1 MNHNY, CDR2 SVGAGI (reference sequence). This CDR3 is built from 15 residues. For the CDR3, the DNA is TGTGCCAGCAGTTCCGGGGGCACTGGGGCCAACGTCCTGACTTTC. It encodes CASSSGGTGANVLTF.

Concerning this clone itself: This sequence is one base from a far larger clone and is likely a read error. The V call is TRBV7-2, the J call TRBJ1-1; the D is unclear. The V end lost 6 bases, the J end lost 1 base, and 3 bases lay between the germline ends. The CDR3 consists of 11 residues. The germline CDR1 and CDR2 sequences are SGHTA and FQGNSA. The CDR3 is CASRGNTEAFF. The DNA of the CDR3 is TGTGCCAGCAGGGGGAACACTGAAGCTTTCTTT.

The chain uses TRBV10-1 and TRBJ2-7; D is possibly TRBD2 (6 bases). Germline CDR1 reads WNHNN; CDR2 reads SYGVQD (reference sequence). Trimming removed 10 bases at V and 5 bases at J, with 18 bases between. The CDR3 has 13 residues. The CDR3 region has the DNA TGCGCCAACTTCCGGGACTTCGAAAACGAGCAGTACTTC. Protein product: CANFRDFENEQYF.

The chain combines TRBV2 with TRBJ2-1; 13 positions match TRBD2. The CDR3 is 16 residues long. CDR1 and CDR2 from the germline V gene are SNHLY and FYNNEI. V was pared by 5 bases and J by 7 bases, with 8 bases of the junction left unmatched. CDR3 in DNA: TGTGCCAGCAGTAGAGGACTAGCGGGAGTTAGAAATGAGCAGTTCTTC. The encoded protein is CASSRGLAGVRNEQFF.

This clone was picked up one time. The chain has TRBV28 and TRBJ1-6; 7 bases fit TRBD1. The germline gives CDR1 MDHEN, CDR2 SYDVKM. V was pared by 7 bases and J by 9 bases, with 9 bases of the junction left unmatched. CDR3 length: 14 residues. The CDR3 nucleotides read TGTGCCAGCACCCAATACGGGACAGCTTCACCCCTCCACTTT. Translation: CASTQYGTASPLHF.

This clone was seen a handful of times. This chain uses TRBV28 with TRBJ1-3; 7 bases map to TRBD1. The CDR3 loop spans 15 amino acids. The V gene end was trimmed by 3 bases and the J gene end by 4 bases; junction bases not matched to a gene: 6. CDR1 MDHEN and CDR2 SYDVKM come from the germline V gene. The CDR3 loop is CASSFPRTGGNTIYF. CDR3 DNA: TGTGCCAGCAGTTTTCCCAGGACAGGAGGAAACACCATATATTTT.

The chain has TRBV5-1 and TRBJ2-5; 7 bases map to TRBD1. The length of the CDR3 is 14 residues. In germline, CDR1 is SGHRS, CDR2 YFSETQ. V lost 4 bases and J lost 5; bases outside the gene matches: 8. CDR3 DNA: TGCGCCAGCAGCACACAACAGGGGCTGGAGACCCAGTACTTC. It encodes CASSTQQGLETQYF.

The rearrangement joins TRBV28 to TRBJ1-3, with D maybe TRBD1 (5 bases). Trimming shortened V by 6 bases and J by 3 bases, and 12 bases separated the two germline ends. Germline CDR1 MDHEN, CDR2 SYDVKM. The CDR3 has 14 residues. CDR3 DNA sequence: TGTGCCAGCAGCCATGGGACGGATGGAAACACCATATATTTT. Amino acids: CASSHGTDGNTIYF.

The chain is built from TRBV29-1 and TRBJ2-7; 11 bases agree with TRBD2. This CDR3 has 13 amino acids. CDR1 and CDR2 from the germline V gene are SQVTM and ANQGSEA. As DNA, the CDR3 is TGCACCCTACTAGCGGGAGCACTCGACGAGCAGTACTTC. Translating gives CTLLAGALDEQYF.

The chain links TRBV5-4 to TRBJ2-6; 8 bases fit TRBD1. V lost 2 bases, J lost 0 bases, and 7 bases stayed unmatched. Germline CDR1 and CDR2: SGHNT and YYREEE (reference sequence). The CDR3 has 18 residues. The CDR3 region has the DNA TGTGCCAGCAGCTTAGCGGCAGGGGGCCTCTCTGGGGCCAACGTCCTGACTTTC. It codes for CASSLAAGGLSGANVLTF.

This clone appeared a few times. The rearrangement links TRBV7-9 to TRBJ1-1; unclear D gene. V was cut by 3 bases and J by 4 bases, with 12 bases left in between. The CDR3 runs 14 residues. Germline CDR1 reads SEHNR; CDR2 reads FQNEAQ (reference sequence). This chain's CDR3 is CASSLIGIGTEAFF. CDR3 nucleotides: TGTGCCAGCAGCTTGATCGGGATTGGCACTGAAGCTTTCTTT.

Concerning this clone itself: A far more abundant clone sits one base away, making this likely a read error. The chain combines TRBV6-6 with TRBJ2-7; the match to TRBD2 covers 10 bases. This CDR3 has 16 amino acids. Germline CDR1 and CDR2: MNHNY and SVGAGI (reference sequence). In DNA, the CDR3 is TGTGCCAGCAGTTACACGGCTAGCGGGAGCTCCTACGAGCAGTGCTTC. It codes for CASSYTASGSSYEQCF.

To note about this clone: This is likely an artifact of a read error, given a far larger clone one base away. The sample contains more than one DNA sequence encoding this CDR3. V usage is TRBV7-3 and J usage is TRBJ2-5, with unresolved D. V gave up 2 bases and J gave up 1 base, with 5 bases separating them. Germline-derived CDR1 and CDR2 are SGHTA and FQGTGA. CDR3 length equals 13 residues. The CDR3 protein is CASSLGSQETQYF. The CDR3 nucleotides are TGTGCCAGCAGCTTAGGCTCCCAAGAGACCCAGTACTTC.

V usage is TRBV28 and J usage is TRBJ1-5; D uncertain. This CDR3 is built from 15 residues. CDR1 is MDHEN, CDR2 SYDVKM, per germline. V was pared by 2 bases and J by 2 bases, with 10 bases between. In DNA, the CDR3 is TGTGCCAGCAGTTTAACCTGGGCAGGCAATCAGCCCCAGCATTTT. This sequence encodes CASSLTWAGNQPQHF.